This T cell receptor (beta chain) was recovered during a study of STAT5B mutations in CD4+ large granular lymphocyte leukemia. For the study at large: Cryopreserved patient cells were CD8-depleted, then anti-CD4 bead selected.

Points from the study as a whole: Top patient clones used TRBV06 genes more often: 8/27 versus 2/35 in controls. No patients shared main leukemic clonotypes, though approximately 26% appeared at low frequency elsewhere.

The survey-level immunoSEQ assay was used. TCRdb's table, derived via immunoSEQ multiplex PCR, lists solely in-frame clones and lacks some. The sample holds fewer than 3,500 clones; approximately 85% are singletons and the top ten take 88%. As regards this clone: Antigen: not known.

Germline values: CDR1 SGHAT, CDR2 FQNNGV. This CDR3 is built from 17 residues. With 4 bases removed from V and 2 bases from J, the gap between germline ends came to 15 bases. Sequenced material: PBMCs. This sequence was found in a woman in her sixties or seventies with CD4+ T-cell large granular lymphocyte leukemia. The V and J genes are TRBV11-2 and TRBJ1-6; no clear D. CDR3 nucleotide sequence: TGTGCCAGCAGCTCCCCGGTCGGGAGCGCCTATAATTCACCCCTCCACTTT. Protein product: CASSSPVGSAYNSPLHF.